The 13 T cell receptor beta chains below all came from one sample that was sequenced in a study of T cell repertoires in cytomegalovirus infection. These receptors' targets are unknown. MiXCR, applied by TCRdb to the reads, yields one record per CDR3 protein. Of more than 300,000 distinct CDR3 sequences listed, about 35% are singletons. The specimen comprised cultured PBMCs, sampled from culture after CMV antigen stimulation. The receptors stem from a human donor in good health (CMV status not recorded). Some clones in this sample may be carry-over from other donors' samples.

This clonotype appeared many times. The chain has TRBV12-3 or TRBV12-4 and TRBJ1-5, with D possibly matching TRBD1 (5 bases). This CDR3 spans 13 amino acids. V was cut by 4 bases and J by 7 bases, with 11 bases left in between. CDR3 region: CASSSGGRQPQHF. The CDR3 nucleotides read TGTGCCAGCAGTTCGGGGGGGAGGCAGCCCCAGCATTTT.

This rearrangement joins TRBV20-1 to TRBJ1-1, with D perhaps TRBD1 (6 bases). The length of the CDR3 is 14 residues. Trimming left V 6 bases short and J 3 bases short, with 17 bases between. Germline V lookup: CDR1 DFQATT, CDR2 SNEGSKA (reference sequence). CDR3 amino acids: CSAPPIRGHTEAFF. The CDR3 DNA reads TGCAGTGCCCCGCCTATCAGGGGACACACTGAAGCTTTCTTT.

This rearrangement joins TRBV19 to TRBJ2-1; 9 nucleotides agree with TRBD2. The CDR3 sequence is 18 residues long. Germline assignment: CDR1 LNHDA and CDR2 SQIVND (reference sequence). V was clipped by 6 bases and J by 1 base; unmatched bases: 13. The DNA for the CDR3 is TGTGCCAGTAGAAAAGGCGGGGCTAGCGGGGAATCCTACAATGAGCAGTTCTTC. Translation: CASRKGGASGESYNEQFF.

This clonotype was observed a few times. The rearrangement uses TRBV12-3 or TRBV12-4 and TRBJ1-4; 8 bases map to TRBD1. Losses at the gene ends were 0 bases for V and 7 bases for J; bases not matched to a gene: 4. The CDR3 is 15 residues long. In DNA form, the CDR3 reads TGTGCCAGCAGTTTAGCGACAGGGGATGTTGAAAAACTGTTTTTT. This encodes CASSLATGDVEKLFF.

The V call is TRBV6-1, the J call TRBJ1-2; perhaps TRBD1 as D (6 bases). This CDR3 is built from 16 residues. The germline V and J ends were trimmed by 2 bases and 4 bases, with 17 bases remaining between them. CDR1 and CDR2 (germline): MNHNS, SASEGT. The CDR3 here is CASSELPGRGGYGYTF. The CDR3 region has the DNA TGTGCCAGCAGTGAATTACCAGGCAGGGGAGGCTATGGCTACACCTTC.

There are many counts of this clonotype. CDR3 sequence reads: CASSFGGTRLTQYF. The DNA of the CDR3 is TGTGCCAGCAGTTTTGGCGGGACCCGCCTTACGCAGTATTTT. The rearrangement links TRBV12-3 or TRBV12-4 to TRBJ2-3; D is perhaps TRBD2 (6 bases). V lost 3 bases to trimming and J lost 8 bases, with 15 bases between them. The CDR3 length is 14 residues.

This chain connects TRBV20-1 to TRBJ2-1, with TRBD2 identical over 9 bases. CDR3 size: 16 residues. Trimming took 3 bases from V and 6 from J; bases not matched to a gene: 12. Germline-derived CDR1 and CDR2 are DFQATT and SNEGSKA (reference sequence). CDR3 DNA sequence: TGCAGTGCTAGGAAGCCGGCGGGAGGGCTTCTCAATGAGCAGTTCTTC. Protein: CSARKPAGGLLNEQFF.

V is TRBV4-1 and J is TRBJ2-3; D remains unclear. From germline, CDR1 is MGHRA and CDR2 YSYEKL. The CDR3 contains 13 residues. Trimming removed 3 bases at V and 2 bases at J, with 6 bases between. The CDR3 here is CASSQTDTDTQYF. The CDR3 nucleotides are TGCGCCAGCAGCCAGACGGACACAGATACGCAGTATTTT.

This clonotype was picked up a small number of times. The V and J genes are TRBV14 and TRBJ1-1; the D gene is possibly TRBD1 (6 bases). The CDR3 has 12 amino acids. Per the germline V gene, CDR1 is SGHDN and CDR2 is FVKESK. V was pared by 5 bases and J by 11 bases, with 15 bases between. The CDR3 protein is CASSNFTGTAFF. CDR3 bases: TGTGCCAGCAGCAATTTTACAGGGACGGCTTTCTTT.

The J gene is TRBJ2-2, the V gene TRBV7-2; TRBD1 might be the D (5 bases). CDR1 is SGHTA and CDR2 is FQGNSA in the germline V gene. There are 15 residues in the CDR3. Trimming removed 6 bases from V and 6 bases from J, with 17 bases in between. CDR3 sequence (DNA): TGTGCCAGCAGGTCAAGATGGACAACCTCCGGGGAGCTGTTTTTT. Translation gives CASRSRWTTSGELFF.

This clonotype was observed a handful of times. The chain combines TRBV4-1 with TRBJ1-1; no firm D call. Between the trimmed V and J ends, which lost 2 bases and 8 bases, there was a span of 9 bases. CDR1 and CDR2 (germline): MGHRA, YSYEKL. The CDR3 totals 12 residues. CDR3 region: CASSQTVNEAFF. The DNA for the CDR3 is TGCGCCAGCAGCCAAACAGTCAACGAAGCTTTCTTT.

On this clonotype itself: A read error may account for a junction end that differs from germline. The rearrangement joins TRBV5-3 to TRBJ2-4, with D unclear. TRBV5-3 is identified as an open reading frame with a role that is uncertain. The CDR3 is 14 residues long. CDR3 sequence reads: CASSFYSPKNIQYF. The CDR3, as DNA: TGTGCCAGCAGCTTTTATAGCCCCAAAAACATTCAGTACTTC.

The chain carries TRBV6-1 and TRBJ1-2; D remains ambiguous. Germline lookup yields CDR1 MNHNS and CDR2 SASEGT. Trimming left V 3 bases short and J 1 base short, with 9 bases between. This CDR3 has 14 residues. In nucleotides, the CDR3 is TGTGCCAGCAGTGAGCGAGAAATTAACTATGGCTACACCTTC. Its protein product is CASSEREINYGYTF.